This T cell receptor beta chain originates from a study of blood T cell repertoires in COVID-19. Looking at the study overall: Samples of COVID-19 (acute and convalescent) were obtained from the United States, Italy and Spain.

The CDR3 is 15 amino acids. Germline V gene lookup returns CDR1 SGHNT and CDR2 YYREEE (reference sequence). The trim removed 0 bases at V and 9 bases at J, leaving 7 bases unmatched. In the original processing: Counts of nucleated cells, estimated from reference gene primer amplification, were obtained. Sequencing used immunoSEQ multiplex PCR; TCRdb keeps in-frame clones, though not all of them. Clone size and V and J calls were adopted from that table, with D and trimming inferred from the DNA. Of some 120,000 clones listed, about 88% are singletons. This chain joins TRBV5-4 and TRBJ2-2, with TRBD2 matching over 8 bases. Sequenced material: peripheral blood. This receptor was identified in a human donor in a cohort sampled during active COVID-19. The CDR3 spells CASSLEAGEPRELFF. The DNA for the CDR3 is TGTGCCAGCAGCTTGGAAGCGGGAGAGCCCCGGGAGCTGTTTTTT.